A selection of T cell receptor beta chains follows, all from one sample in a study of neoadjuvant nivolumab and ipilimumab in lung cancer. Profiled with immunoSEQ multiplex PCR; TCRdb holds only in-frame clones, not every one. Of tens of thousands of clones listed, around 89% are singletons. The starting material was blood, obtained before neoadjuvant nivolumab, alone or with ipilimumab. The origin of the receptors is an adult with non-small cell lung cancer. Some clones in this sample may be carry-over from other donors' samples. Each CDR3 is given with its conserved first and last residue. Each record gives: D gene, clone size, J gene, V gene, CDR3 protein, CDR3 DNA. The D gene is left open where the match is weak. For some rows the clone size is stated as once, few or many, or as a class when expanded; others skip it.

>-|-|TRBJ2-3|TRBV27
CASSLVFTDTQYF
TGTGCCAGCAGTTTAGTGTTTACAGATACGCAGTATTTT
>-|-|TRBJ2-1|TRBV6-5
CASSYVGRDNEQFF
TGTGCCAGCAGTTACGTCGGACGCGACAATGAGCAGTTCTTC
>TRBD2|-|TRBJ2-5|TRBV5-1
CASSPGLAVLRRETQYF
TGCGCCAGCAGTCCGGGACTAGCGGTCCTCAGACGGGAGACCCAGTACTTC
>-|-|TRBJ2-1|TRBV11-2
CASSLDQTAGKQFF
TGTGCCAGCAGCTTAGATCAAACTGCCGGGAAGCAGTTCTTC
>TRBD1|-|TRBJ2-5|TRBV10-3
CAIRAGTGTQETQYF
TGTGCCATCAGGGCCGGGACAGGGACCCAAGAGACCCAGTACTTC
>TRBD2|-|TRBJ2-1|TRBV9
CASSPSPGTSGDNEQFF
TGTGCCAGCAGCCCTAGTCCCGGGACTAGCGGTGACAATGAGCAGTTCTTC
>TRBD1|-|TRBJ1-1|TRBV29-1
CSVRQGENTEAFF
TGCAGCGTCAGACAGGGGGAGAACACTGAAGCTTTCTTT
>-|-|TRBJ1-3|TRBV30
CACPLRSTPGNTIYF
TGTGCCTGTCCCTTGCGCAGCACTCCTGGAAACACCATATATTTT
>TRBD2|once|TRBJ2-2|TRBV7-3
CASSVAGGTGELFF
TGTGCCAGCAGCGTAGCGGGAGGCACCGGGGAGCTGTTTTTT
>-|-|TRBJ1-5|TRBV30
CAYERGRNQPQHF
TGTGCCTACGAGCGGGGGCGTAATCAGCCCCAGCATTTT
>-|once|TRBJ2-2|TRBV11-1
CASSPKGTGELFF
TGTGCCAGCAGCCCCAAGGGGACCGGGGAGCTGTTTTTT
>TRBD2|-|TRBJ2-1|TRBV12-5
CASGSGRDYNEQFF
TGTGCTAGTGGTAGCGGGAGGGATTACAATGAGCAGTTCTTC
>-|-|TRBJ2-1|TRBV7-3
CASSLTVAGHSYNEQFF
TGTGCCAGCAGCTTAACGGTTGCGGGGCACTCCTACAATGAGCAGTTCTTC
>-|-|TRBJ2-1|TRBV7-2
CASSLSTGSNEQFF
TGTGCCAGCAGCTTATCAACAGGAAGCAATGAGCAGTTCTTC
>-|once|TRBJ1-5|TRBV2
CASSENQGSQPQHF
TGTGCCAGCAGTGAAAACCAGGGTAGTCAGCCCCAGCATTTT
>TRBD2|-|TRBJ2-1|TRBV4-2
CASSQEGGRAGNEQFF
TGTGCCAGCAGCCAAGAGGGCGGGAGGGCCGGTAATGAGCAGTTCTTC
>TRBD2|-|TRBJ2-1|TRBV7-2
CASSLDSGLPYGEQFF
TGTGCCAGCAGCTTGGATAGCGGGCTCCCATACGGGGAGCAGTTCTTC
>-|-|TRBJ2-5|TRBV5-1
CASSLEGTQYF
TGCGCCAGCAGCTTGGAAGGGACCCAGTACTTC
>-|once|TRBJ2-1|TRBV5-4
CASSIGGRDEQFF
TGTGCCAGCAGCATCGGGGGGCGCGATGAGCAGTTCTTC
>TRBD2|-|TRBJ2-1|TRBV18
CASAIPGGNNEQFF
TGTGCCAGCGCAATTCCGGGAGGAAACAATGAGCAGTTCTTC
>TRBD1|-|TRBJ2-7|TRBV7-9
CASSDTGGPPYEQYF
TGTGCCAGCAGCGATACAGGGGGACCCCCCTACGAGCAGTACTTC
>-|-|TRBJ2-7|TRBV5-1
CASSLGRLSYEQYF
TGCGCCAGCAGCCTGGGACGGTTGTCCTACGAGCAGTACTTC
>-|-|TRBJ2-4|TRBV7-9
CASSLSQRNIQYF
TGTGCCAGCAGCTTGTCGCAGAGAAACATTCAGTACTTC
>-|-|TRBJ2-7|TRBV7-9
CASSLGSDSTYEQYF
TGTGCCAGCAGCTTAGGCTCCGACAGCACATACGAGCAGTACTTC
>-|-|TRBJ1-2|TRBV7-9
CASSLDGRVAANGYTF
TGTGCCAGCAGCTTAGATGGGCGAGTAGCAGCCAATGGCTACACCTTC
>-|-|TRBJ2-3|TRBV5-1
CASSLGDIWGDTQYF
TGCGCCAGCAGCTTGGGGGACATCTGGGGAGATACGCAGTATTTT
>-|-|TRBJ2-2|TRBV7-8
CASSFEWVAGELFF
TGTGCCAGCAGCTTCGAGTGGGTCGCCGGGGAGCTGTTTTTT
>-|-|TRBJ1-2|TRBV6-1
CASSDNLGVNYGYTF
TGTGCCAGCAGTGATAATCTGGGAGTTAACTATGGCTACACCTTC
>-|-|TRBJ2-7|TRBV7-2
CASSRGVGGREQYF
TGTGCCAGCAGCAGAGGGGTAGGGGGTCGGGAGCAGTACTTC
>TRBD1|-|TRBJ2-5|TRBV19
CASSRQGLGETQYF
TGTGCCAGTAGTCGACAGGGCCTGGGGGAGACCCAGTACTTC
>-|-|TRBJ1-1|TRBV5-4
CASSLIDTEAFF
TGTGCCAGCAGCTTGATTGACACTGAAGCTTTCTTT
>-|-|TRBJ1-2|TRBV5-1
CASSREGRPYGYTF
TGCGCCAGCAGTCGAGAGGGCCGGCCCTATGGCTACACCTTC
>-|-|TRBJ1-1|TRBV29-1
CSTTGRGGTEAFF
TGCAGCACCACAGGGCGGGGTGGAACTGAAGCTTTCTTT
>-|-|TRBJ1-4|TRBV12-5
CASGMDTGYVEKLFF
TGTGCTAGTGGTATGGACACGGGCTATGTTGAAAAACTGTTTTTT
>TRBD1|-|TRBJ2-7|TRBV7-2
CASSLSEGQGGQYF
TGTGCCAGCAGCTTATCGGAAGGACAGGGTGGCCAGTACTTC
>-|-|TRBJ2-5|TRBV7-9
CASSIRGVGTQYF
TGTGCCAGCAGCATACGGGGAGTCGGGACCCAGTACTTC
>-|-|TRBJ1-5|TRBV19
CASSTSRGEQPQHF
TGTGCCAGTAGTACCTCGAGGGGAGAGCAGCCCCAGCATTTT
>TRBD2|-|TRBJ2-5|TRBV2
CASSAHFTSGRRETQYF
TGTGCCAGCAGTGCCCATTTTACTAGCGGGAGAAGAGAGACCCAGTACTTC
>-|-|TRBJ2-7|TRBV4-3
CASSQGTGWEQYF
TGCGCCAGCAGCCAGGGAACAGGTTGGGAGCAGTACTTC
>TRBD2|-|TRBJ2-7|TRBV6-1
CASSAGTSGTHEQYF
TGTGCCAGCAGTGCCGGGACTAGCGGGACCCACGAGCAGTACTTC
>-|once|TRBJ2-7|TRBV5-1
CASSLRQSSYEQYF
TGCGCCAGCAGCCTTCGACAGTCCAGCTACGAGCAGTACTTC
>TRBD1|-|TRBJ1-1|TRBV5-1
CASSPYRGTLFTEAFF
TGCGCCAGCAGCCCTTACAGGGGTACTTTGTTCACTGAAGCTTTCTTT
>TRBD2|-|TRBJ2-1|TRBV4-2
CASSQDGTSGYNEQFF
TGTGCCAGCAGCCAAGATGGGACTAGCGGCTACAATGAGCAGTTCTTC
>TRBD2|few|TRBJ2-1|TRBV29-1
CSVDSGTRSYNEQFF
TGCAGCGTAGATTCCGGGACTAGATCCTACAATGAGCAGTTCTTC
>-|-|TRBJ1-4|TRBV5-1
CASSPGQGLGEKLFF
TGCGCCAGCAGCCCCGGCCAGGGGTTGGGGGAAAAACTGTTTTTT
>-|-|TRBJ1-1|TRBV11-2
CASSDQLRGTEAFF
TGTGCCAGCAGCGACCAACTTCGGGGCACTGAAGCTTTCTTT
>TRBD1|-|TRBJ2-1|TRBV30
CAWGQGNFYNEQFF
TGTGCCTGGGGACAGGGCAACTTCTACAATGAGCAGTTCTTC
>TRBD1|-|TRBJ2-7|TRBV6-5
CASSYGDRGYEQYF
TGTGCCAGCAGTTACGGTGACAGGGGTTACGAGCAGTACTTC
>-|once|TRBJ2-1|TRBV28
CASSLGSQGYNEQFF
TGTGCCAGCAGCCTTGGCAGTCAGGGTTACAATGAGCAGTTCTTC
>-|-|TRBJ1-5|TRBV19
CASSISRGSNQPQHF
TGTGCCAGTAGTATTAGCAGGGGAAGCAATCAGCCCCAGCATTTT
>TRBD2|-|TRBJ2-5|TRBV19
CASSIWLAGGPKTQYF
TGTGCCAGTAGTATTTGGCTAGCGGGAGGGCCGAAGACCCAGTACTTC
>TRBD2|-|TRBJ2-1|TRBV5-1
CASSYLPIAGLGNNEQFF
TGCGCCAGCAGCTATCTACCCATAGCGGGACTGGGGAACAATGAGCAGTTCTTC
>TRBD1|-|TRBJ2-7|TRBV7-9
CASSFGQDPYEQYF
TGTGCCAGCAGCTTTGGACAGGACCCCTACGAGCAGTACTTC
>-|-|TRBJ2-1|TRBV10-1
CASSTSASYNEQFF
TGCGCCAGCAGCACGTCCGCTAGCTACAATGAGCAGTTCTTC